Below, 29 T cell receptor beta chains from the same sample are listed, as sequenced in a study of blood T cell repertoires in COVID-19. Only in-frame clones appear in the TCRdb table, and some are missing; sequencing was by immunoSEQ multiplex PCR. The repertoire holds about 76,000 clones, roughly 88% seen once, with roughly 1% in the top ten. Input material: peripheral blood. The receptors stem from a woman between 50 and 59 years old in a cohort sampled during active COVID-19.

This clone was seen once. V and J are TRBV5-1 and TRBJ2-7; unclear D gene. Germline CDR1 reads SGHRS; CDR2 reads YFSETQ. Trimming pared 0 bases from V and 0 bases from J, leaving 7 bases between. The CDR3 runs to 14 residues. The CDR3 DNA reads TGCGCCAGCAGCTTGGGCGGCACCTCCTACGAGCAGTACTTC. Translated, it gives CASSLGGTSYEQYF.

The chain joins TRBV15 to TRBJ2-3, with a weak D call TRBD2 (6 bases). Per the germline V gene, CDR1 is LNHNV and CDR2 is YYDKDF (reference sequence). V lost 0 bases and J 5 bases, leaving 15 bases between the germline ends. The CDR3 runs to 16 residues. For the CDR3, the DNA is TGTGCCACCAGCAGAGACCCAGCGGGTGGGGGAGATACGCAGTATTTT. Protein: CATSRDPAGGGDTQYF.

The chain carries TRBV19 and TRBJ1-1; perhaps TRBD1 as D (5 bases). CDR1 and CDR2 (germline): LNHDA, SQIVND (reference sequence). The ends were cut back, 5 bases at V and 2 bases at J, with 12 bases in the middle. The CDR3 is 14 residues long. For the CDR3, the DNA is TGTGCCAGTAGTTCACAGGCGGATAACACTGAAGCTTTCTTT. It codes for CASSSQADNTEAFF.

This clone has just a few counts. The same CDR3 also results from other DNA sequences found in this sample. V gene TRBV9 combines with J gene TRBJ2-3; D remains ambiguous. The CDR3 runs to 12 residues. Trimming shortened V by 0 bases and J by 5 bases, and 4 bases separated the two germline ends. Germline loops: CDR1 SGDLS, CDR2 YYNGEE. Here the CDR3 reads CASSVDRDTQYF. The CDR3 nucleotides read TGTGCCAGCAGCGTAGATAGAGATACGCAGTATTTT.

The chain employs TRBV10-3 and TRBJ2-1; 7 nucleotides line up with TRBD2. The CDR3 spans 15 residues. Germline CDR1 is ENHRY and CDR2 is SYGVKD. Trimming removed 2 bases from V and 4 bases from J; junction bases left unmatched: 5. CDR3 nucleotides: TGTGCCATCAGTGAGGGGGCGGGAGCTTACAATGAGCAGTTCTTC. This gives the protein CAISEGAGAYNEQFF.

V is TRBV27 and J is TRBJ2-1, with 11 bases lining up with TRBD2. The CDR3 spans 15 residues. The germline gives CDR1 MNHEY, CDR2 SMNVEV (reference sequence). V trimming: 5 bases; J trimming: 5 bases; junction bases outside the gene matches: 5. CDR3 amino acids: CASSGGTSGHNEQFF. CDR3 nucleotide sequence: TGTGCCAGCAGTGGAGGGACTAGCGGTCACAATGAGCAGTTCTTC.

The chain couples TRBV18 to TRBJ1-3, with 8 bases fitting TRBD1. V lost 6 bases to trimming and J lost 3 bases; unmatched junction nucleotides: 4. The CDR3 spans 14 residues. In germline, CDR1 is KGHSH, CDR2 LQKENI. In nucleotides, the CDR3 is TGTGCCAGCTCTCAGGGGGCGTTTGGAAACACCATATATTTT. Translating it yields CASSQGAFGNTIYF.

This rearrangement joins TRBV3-1 (or the pseudogene TRBV3-2) to TRBJ1-2; D may be TRBD1 (5 bases). The germline V gene has CDR1 LGHDT and CDR2 YNNKEL (reference sequence). V lost 0 bases, J lost 5 bases, and 10 bases lay in between. This CDR3 contains 14 residues. The CDR3 reads CASSQDYRIYGYTF. In DNA form, the CDR3 reads TGTGCCAGCAGCCAAGATTACAGGATATATGGCTACACCTTC.

This clone was recorded only once. This sequence joins TRBV24-1 and TRBJ2-1, with D uncertain. V dropped 2 bases and J dropped 2 bases, with 9 bases sitting between them. Germline values: CDR1 KGHDR, CDR2 SFDVKD. The CDR3 covers 15 residues. The CDR3 DNA reads as TGTGCCACCAGTGATTATGGCGGTCCCTACAATGAGCAGTTCTTC. Translated, it gives CATSDYGGPYNEQFF.

The chain couples TRBV5-1 to TRBJ2-1, with unresolved D. The germline V and J ends were trimmed by 1 base and 0 bases, with 8 bases remaining between them. CDR3 length: 15 amino acids. In germline, CDR1 is SGHRS, CDR2 YFSETQ. CDR3 loop: CASSLYRSSYNEQFF. The CDR3 region has the DNA TGCGCCAGCAGCTTGTACCGGAGCTCCTACAATGAGCAGTTCTTC. The whole variable domain, remainder taken from reference TRBV5-1 and TRBJ2-1, is KAGVTQTPRYLIKTRGQQVTLSCSPISGHRSVSWYQQTPGQGLQFLFEYFSETQRNKGNFPGRFSGRQFSNSRSEMNVSTLELGDSALYLCASSLYRSSYNEQFFGPGTRLTVL.

The sample holds one count of this clone. This rearrangement joins TRBV28 to TRBJ2-1, with 10 bases lining up with TRBD2. V lost 2 bases, J lost 9 bases, and 10 bases stayed unmatched. This CDR3 comprises 16 residues. CDR1 is MDHEN, CDR2 SYDVKM, per germline. The CDR3, as DNA: TGTGCCAGCAGTTTAAGCGGGAGGGGGCGCCGGGGTGAGCAGTTCTTC. It specifies CASSLSGRGRRGEQFF.

The rearrangement uses TRBV14 and TRBJ1-2; TRBD1 matches at 10 bases. The ends lost 4 bases at V and 4 bases at J; junction bases unmatched: 3. This CDR3 comprises 14 residues. CDR1 is SGHDN, CDR2 FVKESK, per germline. The CDR3 region has the DNA TGTGCCAGCAGCCGGGACAGGGGAGTCTATGGCTACACCTTC. This gives the protein CASSRDRGVYGYTF.

This clone was seen more than once but under ten times. J is TRBJ2-1 and V is TRBV14, with 8 positions matching TRBD2. Trimming at V came to 6 bases and at J to 1 base, leaving 5 bases not matched to a gene. The CDR3 has 15 amino acids. Germline CDR1 and CDR2: SGHDN and FVKESK. Here the CDR3 reads CASSPGLGSYNEQFF. The CDR3 DNA sequence: TGTGCCAGCAGTCCGGGACTAGGGTCCTACAATGAGCAGTTCTTC.

The rearrangement links TRBV28 to TRBJ1-2; no definite D call. Per germline, CDR1 MDHEN and CDR2 SYDVKM. V was cut by 5 bases and J by 3 bases, with 10 bases left in between. The CDR3 length is 13 residues. CDR3 coding DNA: TGTGCCAGCAGTAACCAGCGCTACTATGGCTACACCTTC. Protein: CASSNQRYYGYTF.

This sequence joins TRBV5-8 and TRBJ1-3; perhaps TRBD1 as D (5 bases). Germline CDR1 SGHTS, CDR2 YDEGEE. This CDR3 has 15 residues. Deletions cut 1 base from V and 1 base from J, with 9 bases between. CDR3 sequence reads: CASSLFGTSGNTIYF. The CDR3, as DNA: TGTGCCAGCAGCTTGTTTGGGACTTCTGGAAACACCATATATTTT. The full variable domain, in which reference TRBV5-8 and TRBJ1-3 provide the parts outside the CDR3, is EAGVTQSPTHLIKTRGQQATLRCSPISGHTSVYWYQQALGLGLQFLLWYDEGEERNRGNFPPRFSGRQFPNYSSELNVNALELEDSALYLCASSLFGTSGNTIYFGEGSWLTVV.

The chain joins TRBV3-1 (or the pseudogene TRBV3-2) to TRBJ2-1; D is perhaps TRBD2 (6 bases). CDR1 and CDR2 (germline): LGHDT, YNNKEL (reference sequence). The length of the CDR3 is 15 residues. The V end was cut by 5 bases, the J end by 8 bases, with 19 bases between. The CDR3 here is CASSSPSREWDEQFF. The CDR3 bases are TGTGCCAGCAGCTCTCCATCCCGGGAGTGGGATGAGCAGTTCTTC.

The rearrangement joins TRBV2 to TRBJ1-4; 7 bases fit TRBD1. V was pared by 6 bases and J by 5 bases, with 6 bases of the junction left unmatched. This CDR3 region has 14 residues. Germline V gene sequence: CDR1 SNHLY, CDR2 FYNNEI. The CDR3, as DNA: TGTGCCAGCAGAGTCCGGGACAGAAATGAAAAACTGTTTTTT. As protein: CASRVRDRNEKLFF.

The V gene is TRBV28, the J gene TRBJ2-2; unclear D gene. Trimming cost V 4 bases and J 6 bases, with 6 bases left between them. The CDR3 extends over 12 amino acids. CDR1 is MDHEN, CDR2 SYDVKM, per germline. This CDR3 reads CASSSPPGELFF. The CDR3 bases are TGTGCCAGCAGTTCTCCCCCCGGGGAGCTGTTTTTT.

This clone came up a few times. The CDR3 sequence is CASIFPSLSHYNEQFF. The CDR3 coding sequence is TGCGCCAGCATTTTCCCTAGCCTCTCCCACTACAATGAGCAGTTCTTC. This chain links TRBV5-1 with TRBJ2-1, with D perhaps TRBD2 (5 bases). Per the germline V gene, CDR1 is SGHRS and CDR2 is YFSETQ. This CDR3 contains 16 residues. V shed 6 bases and J shed 3 bases, with 19 bases lying between them.

The J gene is TRBJ2-5, the V gene TRBV6-5; D perhaps matches TRBD2 (5 bases). Germline V lookup: CDR1 MNHEY, CDR2 SVGAGI. V was pared by 7 bases and J by 2 bases, with 11 bases between. The CDR3 covers 13 residues. This CDR3 reads CASKRRDQETQYF. The CDR3 coding sequence is TGTGCCAGCAAGCGACGGGATCAAGAGACCCAGTACTTC.

This chain connects TRBV6-5 to TRBJ1-4, with TRBD1 matching over 7 bases. This CDR3 has 13 amino acids. V lost 7 bases, J lost 13 bases, and 12 bases stayed unmatched. Germline V gene lookup returns CDR1 MNHEY and CDR2 SVGAGI. The CDR3 DNA reads TGTGCCAGCAAGAGCCCCGGGACAGAGCGACTGTTTTTT. It yields the protein CASKSPGTERLFF.

This rearrangement joins TRBV27 to TRBJ2-7; TRBD2 matches 8 bases. The CDR3 consists of 14 residues. With 7 bases clipped from V and 6 bases from J, the junction kept 11 bases outside the gene matches. Germline assignment: CDR1 MNHEY and CDR2 SMNVEV (reference sequence). Here the CDR3 reads CASNFPGLGSEQYF. In DNA, the CDR3 is TGTGCCAGCAATTTTCCGGGACTAGGAAGCGAGCAGTACTTC.

The rearrangement uses TRBV10-2 and TRBJ2-6, with 9 bases matching TRBD2. Germline V CDR1 and CDR2: WSHSY, SAAADI. The ends lost 4 bases at V and 4 bases at J; junction bases unmatched: 11. The CDR3 has 18 residues. CDR3 region: CASSASLAGAGGANVLTF. The CDR3, as DNA: TGCGCCAGCAGTGCCTCCTTAGCGGGAGCGGGGGGGGCCAACGTCCTGACTTTC.

V usage is TRBV7-6 and J usage is TRBJ2-3, with 7 bases matching TRBD1. Germline trimming cut 7 bases from V and 5 bases from J; bases unmatched to any gene: 6. The V gene's germline CDR1 is SGHVS and CDR2 FNYEAQ. The CDR3 length is 13 residues. The CDR3 sequence is CASNQGEGDTQYF. In DNA form, the CDR3 reads TGTGCCAGCAACCAGGGGGAAGGAGATACGCAGTATTTT.

V gene TRBV7-8 combines with J gene TRBJ1-2, with 7 bases lining up with TRBD1. CDR3 length: 15 residues. Germline CDR1 is SGHVS and CDR2 is FQNEAQ. Trimming at V came to 3 bases and at J to 0 bases, leaving 4 bases not matched to a gene. The CDR3 nucleotides are TGTGCCAGCAGCTTTGACAGGGCAACTAACTATGGCTACACCTTC. Translating gives CASSFDRATNYGYTF.

The J gene is TRBJ2-3, the V gene TRBV3-1 (or the pseudogene TRBV3-2); the match to TRBD2 covers 9 bases. CDR1 and CDR2 (germline): LGHDT, YNNKEL (reference sequence). J was trimmed by 4 bases and V by 7 bases; bases with no gene match: 6. This CDR3 comprises 14 residues. Here the CDR3 reads CASIFSGRPDTQYF. The CDR3 DNA is TGTGCCAGCATTTTTAGCGGGAGACCAGATACGCAGTATTTT.

The gene calls are TRBV9 and TRBJ1-2, with D maybe TRBD1 (6 bases). V gave up 0 bases and J gave up 0 bases, with 15 bases separating them. Per the germline V gene, CDR1 is SGDLS and CDR2 is YYNGEE. The CDR3 has 17 residues. CDR3 nucleotides: TGTGCCAGCAGCGTAGCTCCAGGGGCAGCAGCTAACTATGGCTACACCTTC. Translation gives CASSVAPGAAANYGYTF.

The chain is built from TRBV19 and TRBJ2-2; D might be TRBD1 (6 bases). Germline CDR1 and CDR2: LNHDA and SQIVND (reference sequence). V was pared by 5 bases and J by 1 base, with 8 bases between. The CDR3 covers 14 residues. CDR3 protein: CASSPGENTGELFF. For the CDR3, the DNA is TGTGCCAGTAGTCCAGGGGAGAACACCGGGGAGCTGTTTTTT.

For the CDR3, the DNA is TGTGCCAGTAGTTGGGGAGCGGGAGGGCGGGAGCAGTTCTTC. This encodes CASSWGAGGREQFF. This chain connects TRBV19 to TRBJ2-1; 10 bases are a match to TRBD2. Germline assignment: CDR1 LNHDA and CDR2 SQIVND (reference sequence). This CDR3 region has 14 residues. V lost 5 bases and J lost 10; bases outside the gene matches: 8.